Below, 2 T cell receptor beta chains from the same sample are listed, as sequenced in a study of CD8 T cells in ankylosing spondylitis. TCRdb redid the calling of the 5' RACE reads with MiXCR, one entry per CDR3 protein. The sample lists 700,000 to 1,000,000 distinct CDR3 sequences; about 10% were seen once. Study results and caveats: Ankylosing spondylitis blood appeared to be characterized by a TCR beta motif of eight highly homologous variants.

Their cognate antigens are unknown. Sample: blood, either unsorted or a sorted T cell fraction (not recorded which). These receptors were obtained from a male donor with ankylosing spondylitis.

The CDR3 sequence: CSALEAGLARDTQYF. The CDR3 nucleotides read TGCAGTGCTCTCGAGGCAGGACTAGCAAGAGATACGCAGTATTTT. The V gene is TRBV20-1, the J gene TRBJ2-3; 8 nucleotides line up with TRBD2. The CDR3 is 15 residues long. Looked up from germline, CDR1 is DFQATT and CDR2 is SNEGSKA (reference sequence). The trim removed 5 bases at V and 5 bases at J, leaving 12 bases unmatched.

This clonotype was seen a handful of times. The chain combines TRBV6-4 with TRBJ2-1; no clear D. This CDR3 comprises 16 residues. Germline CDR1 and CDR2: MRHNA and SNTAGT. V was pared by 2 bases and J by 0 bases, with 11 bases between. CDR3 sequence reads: CASSDRPRGSYNEQFF. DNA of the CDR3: TGTGCCAGCAGTGACCGTCCTAGAGGCTCCTACAATGAGCAGTTCTTC.